Listed below are T cell receptor beta chains from one sample, sequenced in a study of blood T cell repertoires in COVID-19. TCRdb's copy holds only in-frame clones and misses some; the assay was immunoSEQ multiplex PCR. This table holds 180,000 or so clones, approximately 83% found once. Sequencing used peripheral blood. These receptors were taken from a man aged 55 to 70 with acute or convalescent COVID-19. The conserved cysteine and the conserved F or W are not part of the CDR3 here.

TRBV7-3	TRBJ2-5	ASSLRSGEETQY
TRBV6-4	TRBJ1-3	ARPWDSRNTIY
TRBV7-9	TRBJ2-2	ASRSGTGNTGELF
TRBV30	TRBJ1-1	AWSHGTEAF
TRBV7-2	TRBJ2-1	ASSFGSPQYNEQF
TRBV6-5	TRBJ1-1	ASGWGPTEAF
TRBV6-1	TRBJ2-1	ASSDNTGGGEQF
TRBV7-2	TRBJ1-1	ASSWDSGGTEAF
TRBV3-1/TRBV3-2	TRBJ2-7	ASSRQDRGPYEQY
TRBV6-5	TRBJ2-7	ASRRAGYEQY
TRBV29-1	TRBJ1-6	SVKTGRNSPLH
TRBV3-1/TRBV3-2	TRBJ2-7	ASSQDERRGSYEQY
TRBV19	TRBJ1-1	ASSTPPGGLNTEAF
TRBV28	TRBJ1-2	ASSTPKGARGYT
TRBV7-9	TRBJ2-1	ASSLNWDRVFRGKQF
TRBV7-9	TRBJ2-1	ASSPSSGSTNEQF
TRBV2	TRBJ2-5	ASCGGGQETQY
TRBV28	TRBJ2-6	ASGPSGANVLT
TRBV29-1	TRBJ2-3	SVEDRDRGRDTQY
TRBV9	TRBJ2-1	ASSVSRGESGRRNEQF